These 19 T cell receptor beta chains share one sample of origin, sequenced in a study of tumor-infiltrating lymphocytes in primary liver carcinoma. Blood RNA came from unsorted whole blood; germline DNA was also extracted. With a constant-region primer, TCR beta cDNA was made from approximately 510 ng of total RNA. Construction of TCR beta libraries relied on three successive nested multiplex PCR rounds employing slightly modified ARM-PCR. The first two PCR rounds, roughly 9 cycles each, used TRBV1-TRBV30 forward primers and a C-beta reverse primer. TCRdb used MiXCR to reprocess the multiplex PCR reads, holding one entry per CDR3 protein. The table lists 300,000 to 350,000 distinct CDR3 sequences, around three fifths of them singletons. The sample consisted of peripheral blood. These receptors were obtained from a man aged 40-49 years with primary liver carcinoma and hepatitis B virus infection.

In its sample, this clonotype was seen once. CDR3: CIVESAAPGIDEQYF. The CDR3 DNA reads as TGCATTGTTGAATCAGCGGCCCCCGGAATCGACGAGCAGTACTTC. The chain joins TRBV29-1 to TRBJ2-7, with D perhaps matching TRBD2 (5 bases). The length of the CDR3 is 15 residues. Germline V gives CDR1 SQVTM, CDR2 ANQGSEA.

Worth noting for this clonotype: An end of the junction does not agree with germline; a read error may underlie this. The CDR3 loop reads CACSPPRGNEQFF. The CDR3 DNA reads TGCGCCTGCAGCCCTCCGCGGGGGAATGAGCAGTTCTTC. The genes are TRBV11-2 and TRBJ2-1; 7 bases are shared with TRBD2. This CDR3 spans 13 amino acids. Germline V gives CDR1 SGHAT, CDR2 FQNNGV.

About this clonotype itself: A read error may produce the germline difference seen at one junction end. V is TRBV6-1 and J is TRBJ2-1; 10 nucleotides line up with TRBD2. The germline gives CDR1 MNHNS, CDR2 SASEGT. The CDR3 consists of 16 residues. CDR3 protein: CACSEPLAGENNEQFF. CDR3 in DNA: TGTGCCTGCAGTGAACCCCTAGCGGGAGAGAACAATGAGCAGTTCTTC.

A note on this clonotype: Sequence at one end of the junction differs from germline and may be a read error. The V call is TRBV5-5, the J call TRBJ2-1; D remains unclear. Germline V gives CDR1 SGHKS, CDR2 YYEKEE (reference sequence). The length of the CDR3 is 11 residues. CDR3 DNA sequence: TGTGGCAGCAGCCTTTATGATGTGCAGTTCTTC. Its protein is CGSSLYDVQFF.

As DNA, the CDR3 is TGTGCCAGCAACGAGAGGCCCAACCTCCACTTT. Its protein is CASNERPNLHF. The chain joins TRBV11-2 to TRBJ1-6; D is unclear. Deletions cut 7 bases from V and 15 bases from J, with 13 bases between. The germline V gene has CDR1 SGHAT and CDR2 FQNNGV. The CDR3 is 11 residues long.

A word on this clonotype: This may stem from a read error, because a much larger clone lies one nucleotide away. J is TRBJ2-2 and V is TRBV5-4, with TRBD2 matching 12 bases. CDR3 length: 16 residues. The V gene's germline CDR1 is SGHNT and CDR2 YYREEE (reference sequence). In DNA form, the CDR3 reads TGTGCCAGCAGCGTTGGACTAGCGGGGAACACCGGGGAGCTGTCTTTT. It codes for CASSVGLAGNTGELSF.

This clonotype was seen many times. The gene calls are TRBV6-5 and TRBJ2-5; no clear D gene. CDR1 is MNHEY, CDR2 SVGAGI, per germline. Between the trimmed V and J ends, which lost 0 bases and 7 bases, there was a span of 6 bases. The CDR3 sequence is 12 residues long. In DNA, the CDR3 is TGTGCCAGCAGTTACTCGAGAGGGACCCAGTACTTC. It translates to CASSYSRGTQYF.

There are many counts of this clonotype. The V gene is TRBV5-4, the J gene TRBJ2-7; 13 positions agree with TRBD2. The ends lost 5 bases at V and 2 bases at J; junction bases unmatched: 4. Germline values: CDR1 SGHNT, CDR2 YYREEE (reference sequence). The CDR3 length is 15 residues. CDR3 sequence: CASSLGLAGTYEQYF. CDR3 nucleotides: TGTGCCAGCAGTCTGGGACTAGCGGGAACCTACGAGCAGTACTTC.

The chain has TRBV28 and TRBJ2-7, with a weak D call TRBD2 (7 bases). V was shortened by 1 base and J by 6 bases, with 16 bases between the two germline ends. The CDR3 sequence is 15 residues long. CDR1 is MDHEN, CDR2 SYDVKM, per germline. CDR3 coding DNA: TGTGCCAGCAGTTTATATGGCGGGGGCCCAGGCGAGCAGTACTTC. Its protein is CASSLYGGGPGEQYF.

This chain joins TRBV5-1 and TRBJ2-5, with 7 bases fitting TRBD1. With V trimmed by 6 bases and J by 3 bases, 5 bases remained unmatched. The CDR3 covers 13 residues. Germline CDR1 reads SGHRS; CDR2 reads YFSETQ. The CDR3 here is CASTWTGKETQYF. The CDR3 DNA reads TGCGCCAGCACCTGGACAGGAAAAGAGACCCAGTACTTC.

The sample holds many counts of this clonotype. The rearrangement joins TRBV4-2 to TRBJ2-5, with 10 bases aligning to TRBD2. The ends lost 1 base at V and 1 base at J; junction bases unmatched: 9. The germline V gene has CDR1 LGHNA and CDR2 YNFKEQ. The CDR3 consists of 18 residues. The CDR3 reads CASSQALAGTMRQETQYF. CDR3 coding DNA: TGTGCCAGCAGCCAAGCACTAGCGGGAACGATGCGCCAAGAGACCCAGTACTTC.

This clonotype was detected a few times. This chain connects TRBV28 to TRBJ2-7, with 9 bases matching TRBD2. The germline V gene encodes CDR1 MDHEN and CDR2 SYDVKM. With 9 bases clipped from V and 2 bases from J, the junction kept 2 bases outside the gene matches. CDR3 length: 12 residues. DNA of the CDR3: TGTGCCAGTGGCGGGGGGGCCTACGAGCAGTACTTC. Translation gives CASGGGAYEQYF.

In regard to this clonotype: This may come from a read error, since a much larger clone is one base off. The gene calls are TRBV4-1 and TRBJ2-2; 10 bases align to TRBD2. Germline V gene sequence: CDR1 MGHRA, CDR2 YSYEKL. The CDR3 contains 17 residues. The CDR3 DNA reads TGCGCCAGCAGCCAAGATCTAGCGGGGGCCCAGGCCGGGAAGCTGTTTTTT. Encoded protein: CASSQDLAGAQAGKLFF.

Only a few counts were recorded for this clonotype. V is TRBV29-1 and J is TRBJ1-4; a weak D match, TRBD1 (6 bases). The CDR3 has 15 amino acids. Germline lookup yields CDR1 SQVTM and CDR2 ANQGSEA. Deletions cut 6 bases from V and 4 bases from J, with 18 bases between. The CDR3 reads CSVGAPGGINEKLFF. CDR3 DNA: TGCAGCGTGGGGGCCCCAGGAGGGATTAATGAAAAACTGTTTTTT. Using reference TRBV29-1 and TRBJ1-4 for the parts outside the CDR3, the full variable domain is SAVISQKPSRDICQRGTSLTIQCQVDSQVTMMFWYRQQPGQSLTLIATANQGSEATYESGFVIDKFPISRPNLTFSTLTVSNMSPEDSSIYLCSVGAPGGINEKLFFGSGTQLSVL.

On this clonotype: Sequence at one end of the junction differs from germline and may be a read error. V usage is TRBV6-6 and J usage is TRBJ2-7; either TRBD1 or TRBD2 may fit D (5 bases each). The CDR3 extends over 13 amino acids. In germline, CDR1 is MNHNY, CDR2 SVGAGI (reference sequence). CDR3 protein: CASSPGTAYEQHF. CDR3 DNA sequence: TGTGCCAGCAGTCCTGGGACGGCCTACGAGCAGCACTTC.

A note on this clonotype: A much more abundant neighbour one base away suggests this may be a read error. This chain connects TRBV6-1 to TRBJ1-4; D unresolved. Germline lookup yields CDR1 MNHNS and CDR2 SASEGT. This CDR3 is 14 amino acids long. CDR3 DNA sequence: TGTGTCAGCAGTGACGTCATGGCTAATGAAAAACTGTTTTTT. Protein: CVSSDVMANEKLFF.

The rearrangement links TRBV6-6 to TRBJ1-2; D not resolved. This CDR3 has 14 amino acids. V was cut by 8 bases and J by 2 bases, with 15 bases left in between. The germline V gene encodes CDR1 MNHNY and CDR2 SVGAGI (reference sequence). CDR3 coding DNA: TGTGCCAGCTCCCCTTGGCCAAGAAACTATGGCTACACCTTC. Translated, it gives CASSPWPRNYGYTF.

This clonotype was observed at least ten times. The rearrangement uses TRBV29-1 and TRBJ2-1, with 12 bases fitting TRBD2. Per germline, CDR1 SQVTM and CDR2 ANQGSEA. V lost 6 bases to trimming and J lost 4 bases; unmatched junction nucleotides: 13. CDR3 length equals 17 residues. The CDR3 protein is CSVKSSGRALRYNEQFF. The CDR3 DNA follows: TGCAGCGTGAAATCTAGCGGGAGGGCCTTAAGGTACAATGAGCAGTTCTTC.

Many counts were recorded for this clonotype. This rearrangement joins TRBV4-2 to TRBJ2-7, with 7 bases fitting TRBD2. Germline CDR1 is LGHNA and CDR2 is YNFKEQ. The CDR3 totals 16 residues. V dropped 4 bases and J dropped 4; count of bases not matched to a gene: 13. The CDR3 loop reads CASSPGEAGSSYEQYF. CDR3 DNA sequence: TGTGCCAGCAGCCCCGGTGAAGCGGGATCGTCTTACGAGCAGTACTTC.